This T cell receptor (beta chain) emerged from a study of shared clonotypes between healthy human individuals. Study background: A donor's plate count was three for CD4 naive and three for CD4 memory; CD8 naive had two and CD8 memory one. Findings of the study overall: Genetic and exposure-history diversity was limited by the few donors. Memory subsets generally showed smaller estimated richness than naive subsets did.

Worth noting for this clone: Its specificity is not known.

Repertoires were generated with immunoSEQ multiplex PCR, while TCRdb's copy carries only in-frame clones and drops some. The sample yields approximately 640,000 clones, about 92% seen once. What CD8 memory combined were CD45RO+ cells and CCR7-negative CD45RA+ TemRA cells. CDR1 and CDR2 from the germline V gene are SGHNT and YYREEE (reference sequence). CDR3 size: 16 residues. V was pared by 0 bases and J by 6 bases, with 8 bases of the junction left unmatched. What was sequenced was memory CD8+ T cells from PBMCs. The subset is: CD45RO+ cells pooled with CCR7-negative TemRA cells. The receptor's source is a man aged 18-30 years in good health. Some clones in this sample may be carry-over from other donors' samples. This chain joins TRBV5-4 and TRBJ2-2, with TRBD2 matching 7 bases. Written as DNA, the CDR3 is TGTGCCAGCAGCTTGGGGCGGGAGACCCCTCCCGGGGAGCTGTTTTTT. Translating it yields CASSLGRETPPGELFF.